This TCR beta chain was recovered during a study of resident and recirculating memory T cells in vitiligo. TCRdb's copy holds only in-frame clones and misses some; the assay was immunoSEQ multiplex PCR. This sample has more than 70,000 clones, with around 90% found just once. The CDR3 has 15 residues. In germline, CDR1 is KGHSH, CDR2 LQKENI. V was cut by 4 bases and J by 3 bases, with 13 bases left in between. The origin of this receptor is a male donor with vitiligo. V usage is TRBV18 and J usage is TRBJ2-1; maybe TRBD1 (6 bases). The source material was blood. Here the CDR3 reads CASSLTGTIYNEQFF. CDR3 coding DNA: TGTGCCAGCTCACTTACCGGGACAATCTACAATGAGCAGTTCTTC.